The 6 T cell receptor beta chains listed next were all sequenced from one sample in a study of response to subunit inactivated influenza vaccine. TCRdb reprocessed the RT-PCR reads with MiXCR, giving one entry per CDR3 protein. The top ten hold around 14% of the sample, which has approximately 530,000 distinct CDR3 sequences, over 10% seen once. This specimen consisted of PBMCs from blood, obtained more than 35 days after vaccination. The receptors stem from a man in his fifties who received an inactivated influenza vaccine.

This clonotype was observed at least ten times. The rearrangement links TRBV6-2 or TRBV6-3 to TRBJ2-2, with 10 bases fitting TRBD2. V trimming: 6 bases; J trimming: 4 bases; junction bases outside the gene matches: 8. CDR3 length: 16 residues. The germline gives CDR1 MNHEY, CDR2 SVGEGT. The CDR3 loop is CASSRTGTSVTGELFF. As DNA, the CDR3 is TGTGCCAGCAGCCGCACCGGGACTAGCGTCACCGGGGAGCTGTTTTTT.

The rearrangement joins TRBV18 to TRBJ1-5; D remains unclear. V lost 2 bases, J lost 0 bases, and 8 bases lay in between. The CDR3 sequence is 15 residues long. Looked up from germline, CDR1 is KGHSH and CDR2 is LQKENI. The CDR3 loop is CASSPSVGSNQPQHF. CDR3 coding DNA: TGTGCCAGCTCACCATCTGTCGGTAGCAATCAGCCCCAGCATTTT.

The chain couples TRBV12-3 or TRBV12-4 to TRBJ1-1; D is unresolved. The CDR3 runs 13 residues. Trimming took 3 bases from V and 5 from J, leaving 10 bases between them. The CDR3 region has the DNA TGTGCCAGCAGTTTTGCACGGATAACTGAAGCTTTCTTT. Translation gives CASSFARITEAFF.

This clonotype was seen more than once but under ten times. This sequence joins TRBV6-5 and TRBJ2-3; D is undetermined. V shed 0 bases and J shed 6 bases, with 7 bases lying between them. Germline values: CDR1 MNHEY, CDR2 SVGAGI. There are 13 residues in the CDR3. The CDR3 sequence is CASSYSWVDTQYF. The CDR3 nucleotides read TGTGCCAGCAGTTACTCGTGGGTGGATACGCAGTATTTT.

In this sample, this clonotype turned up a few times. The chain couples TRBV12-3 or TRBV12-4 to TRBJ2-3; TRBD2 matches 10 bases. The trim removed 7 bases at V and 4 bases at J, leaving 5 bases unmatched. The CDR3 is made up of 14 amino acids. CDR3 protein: CASKQTSGSDTQYF. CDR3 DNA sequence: TGTGCCAGCAAGCAGACTAGCGGGTCAGATACGCAGTATTTT.

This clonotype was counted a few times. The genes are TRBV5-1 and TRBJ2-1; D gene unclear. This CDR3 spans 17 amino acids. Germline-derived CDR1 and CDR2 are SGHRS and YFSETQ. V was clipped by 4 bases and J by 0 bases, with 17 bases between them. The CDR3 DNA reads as TGCGCCAGCAGCATCTCAACCCTGAAAAGCTCCTACAATGAGCAGTTCTTC. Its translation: CASSISTLKSSYNEQFF.